Presented here are 2 T cell receptor beta chains from one specimen sequenced in a study of blood T cell repertoires in COVID-19. Assay: immunoSEQ multiplex PCR; the TCRdb copy retains only in-frame clones and omits some. The sample lists some 220,000 clones, 80% to 90% seen once, with 9.7% in the top ten. The sequencing sample was made of peripheral blood. All receptors come from a man aged 50 to 59 with active or convalescent COVID-19.

The chain employs TRBV5-1 and TRBJ1-2; 8 bases align to TRBD1. The CDR3 is 14 amino acids. Trimming cost V 3 bases and J 5 bases; bases outside gene matches: 6. Germline values: CDR1 SGHRS, CDR2 YFSETQ. The CDR3 loop reads CASSWTGTKYGYTF. The CDR3 DNA is TGCGCCAGCAGCTGGACAGGGACAAAATATGGCTACACCTTC.

Only one count was recorded for this clone. V gene TRBV7-9 combines with J gene TRBJ1-5; 7 bases fit TRBD1. Unmatched junction bases numbered 12, after V lost 4 bases and J lost 3 bases. This CDR3 is built from 17 residues. CDR1 is SEHNR and CDR2 is FQNEAQ in the germline V gene (reference sequence). CDR3 nucleotide sequence: TGTGCCAGCAGCTCCTCCCGGGTTGACAGGGCCAATCAGCCCCAGCATTTT. Translating it yields CASSSSRVDRANQPQHF.